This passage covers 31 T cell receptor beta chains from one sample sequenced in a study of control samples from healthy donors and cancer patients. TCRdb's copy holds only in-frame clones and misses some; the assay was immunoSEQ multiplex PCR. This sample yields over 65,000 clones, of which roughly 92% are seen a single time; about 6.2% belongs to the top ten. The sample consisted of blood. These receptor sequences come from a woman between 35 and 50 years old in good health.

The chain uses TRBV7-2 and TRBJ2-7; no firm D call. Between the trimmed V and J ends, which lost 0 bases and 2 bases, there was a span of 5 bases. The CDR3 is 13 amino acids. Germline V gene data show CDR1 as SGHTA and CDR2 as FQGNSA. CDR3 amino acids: CASSLARTYEQYF. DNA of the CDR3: TGTGCCAGCAGCTTAGCTCGCACCTACGAGCAGTACTTC.

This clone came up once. The chain's CDR3 is CASSLDPKTQYF. The DNA of the CDR3 is TGTGCCAGCAGCTTAGACCCAAAGACCCAGTACTTC. V usage is TRBV7-2 and J usage is TRBJ2-5; D is uncertain. Germline V lookup: CDR1 SGHTA, CDR2 FQGNSA. The V end lost 1 base, the J end lost 6 bases, and 6 bases lay between the germline ends. This CDR3 is 12 amino acids long.

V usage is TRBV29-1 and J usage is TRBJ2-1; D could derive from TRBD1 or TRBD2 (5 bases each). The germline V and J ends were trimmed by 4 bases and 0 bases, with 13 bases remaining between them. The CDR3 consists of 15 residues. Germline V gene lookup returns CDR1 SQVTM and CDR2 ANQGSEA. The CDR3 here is CSVGDGESSYNEQFF. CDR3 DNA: TGCAGCGTTGGGGACGGGGAGAGCTCCTACAATGAGCAGTTCTTC.

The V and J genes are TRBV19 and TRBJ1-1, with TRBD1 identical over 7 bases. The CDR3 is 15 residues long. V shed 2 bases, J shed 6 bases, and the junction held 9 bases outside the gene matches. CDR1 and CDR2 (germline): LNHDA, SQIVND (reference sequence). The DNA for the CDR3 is TGTGCCAGTAGTATATCAAGTCAGGGGGACGCTGAAGCTTTCTTT. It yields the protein CASSISSQGDAEAFF.

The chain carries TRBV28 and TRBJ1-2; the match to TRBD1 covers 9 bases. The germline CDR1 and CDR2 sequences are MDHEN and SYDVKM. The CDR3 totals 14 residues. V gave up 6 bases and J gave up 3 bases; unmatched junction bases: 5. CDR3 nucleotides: TGTGCCAGCAGCCACCGGGACAGGGACTATGGCTACACCTTC. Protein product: CASSHRDRDYGYTF.

The CDR3 protein is CASSLSTSGNTGELFF. In DNA form, the CDR3 reads TGCGCCAGCAGCTTGTCGACTAGCGGGAACACCGGGGAGCTGTTTTTT. This chain joins TRBV5-1 and TRBJ2-2, with TRBD2 identical over 9 bases. Looked up from germline, CDR1 is SGHRS and CDR2 is YFSETQ. CDR3 length: 16 amino acids. J was trimmed by 1 base and V by 1 base; bases with no gene match: 2.

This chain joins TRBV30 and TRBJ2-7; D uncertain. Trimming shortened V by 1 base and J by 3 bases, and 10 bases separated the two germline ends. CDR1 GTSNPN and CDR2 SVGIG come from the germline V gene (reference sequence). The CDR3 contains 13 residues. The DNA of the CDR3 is TGTGCCTGGAGTGAAGGGCTGAGCTACGAGCAGTACTTC. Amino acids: CAWSEGLSYEQYF.

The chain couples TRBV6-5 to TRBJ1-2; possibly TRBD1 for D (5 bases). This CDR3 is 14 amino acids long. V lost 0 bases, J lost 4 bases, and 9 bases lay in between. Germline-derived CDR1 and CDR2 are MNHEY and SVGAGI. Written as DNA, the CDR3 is TGTGCCAGCAGTTACTCGAAGCAGGGCTATGGCTACACCTTC. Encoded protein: CASSYSKQGYGYTF.

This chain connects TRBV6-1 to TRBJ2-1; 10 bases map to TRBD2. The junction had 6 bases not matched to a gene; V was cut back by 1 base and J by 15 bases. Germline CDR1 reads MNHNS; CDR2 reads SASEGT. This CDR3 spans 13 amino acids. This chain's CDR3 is CASSEGRAGGLFF. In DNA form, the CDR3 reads TGTGCCAGCAGTGAAGGAAGAGCGGGAGGGTTGTTCTTC.

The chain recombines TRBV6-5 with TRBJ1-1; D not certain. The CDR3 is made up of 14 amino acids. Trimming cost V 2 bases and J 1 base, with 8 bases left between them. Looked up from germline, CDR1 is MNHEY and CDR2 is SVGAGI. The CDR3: CASSYVSSNTEAFF. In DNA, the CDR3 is TGTGCCAGCAGTTACGTGTCCTCGAACACTGAAGCTTTCTTT.

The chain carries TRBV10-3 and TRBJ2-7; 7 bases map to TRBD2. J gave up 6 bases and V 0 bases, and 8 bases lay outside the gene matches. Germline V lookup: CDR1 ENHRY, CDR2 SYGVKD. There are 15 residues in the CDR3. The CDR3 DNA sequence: TGTGCCATCAGTGAGTCTCGGGGGACTACCCTCGAGCAGTACTTC. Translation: CAISESRGTTLEQYF.

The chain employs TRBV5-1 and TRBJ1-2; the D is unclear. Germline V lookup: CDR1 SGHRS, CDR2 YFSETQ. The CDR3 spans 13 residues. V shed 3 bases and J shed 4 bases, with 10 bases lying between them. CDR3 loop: CASSSSGIYGYTF. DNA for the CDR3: TGCGCCAGCAGCTCGTCGGGGATCTATGGCTACACCTTC.

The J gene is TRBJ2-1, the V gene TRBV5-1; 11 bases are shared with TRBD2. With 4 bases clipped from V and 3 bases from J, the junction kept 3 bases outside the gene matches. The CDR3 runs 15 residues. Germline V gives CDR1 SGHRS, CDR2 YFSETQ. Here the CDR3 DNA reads TGCGCCAGCAGCCCCGGGACTAGCGGCTACAATGAGCAGTTCTTC. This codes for CASSPGTSGYNEQFF.

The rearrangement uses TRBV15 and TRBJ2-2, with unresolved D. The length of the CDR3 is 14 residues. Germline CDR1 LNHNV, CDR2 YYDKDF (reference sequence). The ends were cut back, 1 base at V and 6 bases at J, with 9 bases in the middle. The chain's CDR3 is CATSRGFQAGELFF. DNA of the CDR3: TGTGCCACCAGCAGAGGATTCCAAGCCGGGGAGCTGTTTTTT.

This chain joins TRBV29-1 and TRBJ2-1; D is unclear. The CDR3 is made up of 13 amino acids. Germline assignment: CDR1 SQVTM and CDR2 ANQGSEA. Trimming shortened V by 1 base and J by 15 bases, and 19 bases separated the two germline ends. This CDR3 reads CSVEGSVALVGFF. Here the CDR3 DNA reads TGCAGCGTTGAAGGGTCGGTAGCCTTGGTGGGGTTCTTC.

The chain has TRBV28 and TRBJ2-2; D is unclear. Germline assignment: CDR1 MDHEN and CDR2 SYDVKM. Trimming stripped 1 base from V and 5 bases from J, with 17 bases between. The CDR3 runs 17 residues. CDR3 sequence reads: CASSLYPTMGSTGELFF. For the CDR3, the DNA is TGTGCCAGCAGTTTATACCCCACCATGGGTTCAACCGGGGAGCTGTTTTTT.

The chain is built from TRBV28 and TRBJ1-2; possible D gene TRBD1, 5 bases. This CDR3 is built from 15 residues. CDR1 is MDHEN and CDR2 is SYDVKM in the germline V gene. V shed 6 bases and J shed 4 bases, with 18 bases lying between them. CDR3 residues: CASSTGGGRSYGYTF. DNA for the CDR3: TGTGCCAGCAGCACCGGGGGGGGAAGATCCTATGGCTACACCTTC.

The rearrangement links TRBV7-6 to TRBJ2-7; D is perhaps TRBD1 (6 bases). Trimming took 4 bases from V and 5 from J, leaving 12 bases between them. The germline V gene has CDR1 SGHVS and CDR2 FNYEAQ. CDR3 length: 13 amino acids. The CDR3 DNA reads TGTGCCAGCAGCTCCACCAGGGGCCACGAGCAGTACTTC. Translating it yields CASSSTRGHEQYF.

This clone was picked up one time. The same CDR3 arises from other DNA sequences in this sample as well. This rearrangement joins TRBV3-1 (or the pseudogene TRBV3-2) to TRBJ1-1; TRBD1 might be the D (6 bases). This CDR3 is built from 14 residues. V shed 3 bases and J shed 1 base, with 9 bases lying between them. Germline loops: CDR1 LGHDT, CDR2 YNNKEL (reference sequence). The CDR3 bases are TGTGCCAGCAGCCAGCCGGGACAGAACACTGAAGCTTTCTTT. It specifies CASSQPGQNTEAFF.

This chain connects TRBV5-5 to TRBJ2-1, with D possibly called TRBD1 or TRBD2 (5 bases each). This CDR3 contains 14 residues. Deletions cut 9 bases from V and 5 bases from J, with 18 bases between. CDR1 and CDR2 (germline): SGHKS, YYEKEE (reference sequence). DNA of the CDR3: TGTGCCACCACCTTCGGGTGGGGGAACAATGAGCAGTTCTTC. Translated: CATTFGWGNNEQFF. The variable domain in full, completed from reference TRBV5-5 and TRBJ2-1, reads DAGVTQSPTHLIKTRGQQVTLRCSPISGHKSVSWYQQVLGQGPQFIFQYYEKEERGRGNFPDRFSARQFPNYSSELNVNALLLGDSALYLCATTFGWGNNEQFFGPGTRLTVL.

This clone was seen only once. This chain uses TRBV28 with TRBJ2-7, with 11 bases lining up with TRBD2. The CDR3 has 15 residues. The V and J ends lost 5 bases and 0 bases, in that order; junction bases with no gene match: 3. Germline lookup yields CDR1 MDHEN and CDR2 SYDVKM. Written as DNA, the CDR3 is TGTGCCAGCAGTCATAGCGGGGGGGTCTCCTACGAGCAGTACTTC. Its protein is CASSHSGGVSYEQYF.

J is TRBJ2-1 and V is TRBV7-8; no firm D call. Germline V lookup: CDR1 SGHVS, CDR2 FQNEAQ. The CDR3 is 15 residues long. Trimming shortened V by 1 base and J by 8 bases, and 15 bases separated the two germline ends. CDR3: CASSLVQRPVDEQFF. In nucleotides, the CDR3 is TGTGCCAGCAGCTTAGTCCAGCGTCCCGTCGATGAGCAGTTCTTC.

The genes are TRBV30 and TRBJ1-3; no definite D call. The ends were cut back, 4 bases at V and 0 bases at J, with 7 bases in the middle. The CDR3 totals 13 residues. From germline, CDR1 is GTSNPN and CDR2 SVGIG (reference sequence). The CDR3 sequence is CAWNQVSGNTIYF. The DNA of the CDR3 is TGTGCCTGGAACCAGGTCTCTGGAAACACCATATATTTT.

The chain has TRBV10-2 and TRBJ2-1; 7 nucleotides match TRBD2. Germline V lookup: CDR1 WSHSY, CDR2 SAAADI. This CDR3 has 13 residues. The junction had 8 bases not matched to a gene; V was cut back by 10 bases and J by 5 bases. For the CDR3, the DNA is TGCGCCACCTATTCCGGGACTAACAATGAGCAGTTCTTC. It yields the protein CATYSGTNNEQFF.

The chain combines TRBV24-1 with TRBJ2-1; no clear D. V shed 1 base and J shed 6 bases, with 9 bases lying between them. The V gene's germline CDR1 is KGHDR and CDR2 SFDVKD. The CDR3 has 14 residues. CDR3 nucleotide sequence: TGTGCCACCAGTGATTTATCCGAGATCAATGAGCAGTTCTTC. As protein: CATSDLSEINEQFF.

DNA of the CDR3: TGTGCCATTCAGGGGTCCGGGGAGCTGTTTTTT. Its protein is CAIQGSGELFF. The V call is TRBV28, the J call TRBJ2-2; D perhaps matches TRBD1 (6 bases). Germline V gives CDR1 MDHEN, CDR2 SYDVKM. Trimming left V 10 bases short and J 6 bases short, with 9 bases between. CDR3 length: 11 amino acids. Using reference TRBV28 and TRBJ2-2 for the parts outside the CDR3, the full variable domain is DVKVTQSSRYLVKRTGEKVFLECVQDMDHENMFWYRQDPGLGLRLIYFSYDVKMKEKGDIPEGYSVSREKKERFSLILESASTNQTSMYLCAIQGSGELFFGEGSRLTVL.

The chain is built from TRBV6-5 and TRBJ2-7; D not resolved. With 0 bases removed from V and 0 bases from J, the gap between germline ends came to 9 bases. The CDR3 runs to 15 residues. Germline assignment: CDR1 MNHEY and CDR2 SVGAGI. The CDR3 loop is CASSYSSTNSYEQYF. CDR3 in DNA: TGTGCCAGCAGTTACTCTTCCACAAACTCCTACGAGCAGTACTTC.

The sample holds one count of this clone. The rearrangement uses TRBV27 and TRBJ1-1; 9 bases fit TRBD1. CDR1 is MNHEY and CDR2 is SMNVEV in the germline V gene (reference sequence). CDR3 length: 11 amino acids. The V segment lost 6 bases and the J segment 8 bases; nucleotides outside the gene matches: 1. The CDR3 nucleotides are TGTGCCAGCAGACAGGGGGCGGAAGCTTTCTTT. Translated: CASRQGAEAFF.

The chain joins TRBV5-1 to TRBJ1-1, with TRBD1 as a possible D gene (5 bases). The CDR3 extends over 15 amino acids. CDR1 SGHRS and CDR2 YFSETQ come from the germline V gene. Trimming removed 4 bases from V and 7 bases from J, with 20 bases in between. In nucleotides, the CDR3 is TGCGCCAGCAGCGAAGTGGACACCGCGGGTATTGAAGCTTTCTTT. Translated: CASSEVDTAGIEAFF.

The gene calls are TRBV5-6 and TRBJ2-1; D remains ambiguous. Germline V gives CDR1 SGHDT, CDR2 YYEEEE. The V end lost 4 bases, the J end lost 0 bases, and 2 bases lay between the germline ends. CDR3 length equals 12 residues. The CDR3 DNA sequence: TGTGCCAGCAGCCGCTCCTACAATGAGCAGTTCTTC. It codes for CASSRSYNEQFF.

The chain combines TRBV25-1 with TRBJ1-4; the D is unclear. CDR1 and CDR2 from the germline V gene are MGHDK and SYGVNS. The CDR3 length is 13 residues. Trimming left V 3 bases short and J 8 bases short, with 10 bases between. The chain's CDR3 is CASSDVPGEKLFF. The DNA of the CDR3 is TGTGCCAGCAGTGACGTCCCAGGCGAAAAACTGTTTTTT.